This passage covers 2 T cell receptor beta chains from one sample sequenced in a study of graft-versus-host responses after intestinal transplantation. Libraries were prepared by immunoSEQ multiplex PCR; TCRdb keeps only in-frame clonotypes and omits some of them. The repertoire consists of 37,000 or so clones, with around 90% occurring once and the leading ten covering 2.3%. The source was PBMCs, collected around 43 weeks after intestinal transplant. These receptors were taken from a human patient who received an intestinal transplant, so some T cells may come from the graft donor.

V and J are TRBV6-6 and TRBJ1-3; tentative D call: TRBD1 (6 bases). Trimming pared 2 bases from V and 1 base from J, leaving 12 bases between. Germline CDR1 reads MNHNY; CDR2 reads SVGAGI (reference sequence). CDR3 length equals 16 residues. The CDR3 is CASSYGTQGSGNTIYF. CDR3 DNA sequence: TGTGCCAGCAGTTACGGGACACAGGGATCTGGAAACACCATATATTTT.

The chain is built from TRBV5-1 and TRBJ2-7, with 7 bases fitting TRBD1. The junction had 15 bases not matched to a gene; V was cut back by 4 bases and J by 5 bases. Per the germline V gene, CDR1 is SGHRS and CDR2 is YFSETQ. The CDR3 consists of 16 residues. The DNA of the CDR3 is TGCGCCAGCAGCCGGGACAGTGGTGGTTTTGGGGACGAGCAGTACTTC. Protein: CASSRDSGGFGDEQYF. Supplemented by reference TRBV5-1 and TRBJ2-7, the full variable domain reads KAGVTQTPRYLIKTRGQQVTLSCSPISGHRSVSWYQQTPGQGLQFLFEYFSETQRNKGNFPGRFSGRQFSNSRSEMNVSTLELGDSALYLCASSRDSGGFGDEQYFGPGTRLTVT.